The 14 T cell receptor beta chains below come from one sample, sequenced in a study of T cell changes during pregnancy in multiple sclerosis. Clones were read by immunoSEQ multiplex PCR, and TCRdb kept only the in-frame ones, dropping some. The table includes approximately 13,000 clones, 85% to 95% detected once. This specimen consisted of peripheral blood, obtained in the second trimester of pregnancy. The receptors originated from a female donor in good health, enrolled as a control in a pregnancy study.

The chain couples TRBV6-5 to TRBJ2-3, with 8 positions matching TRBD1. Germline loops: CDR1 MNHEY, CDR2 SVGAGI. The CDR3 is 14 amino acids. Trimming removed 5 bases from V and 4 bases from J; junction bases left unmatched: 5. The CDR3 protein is CASSTQGAADTQYF. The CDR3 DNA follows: TGTGCCAGCAGTACCCAGGGGGCGGCAGATACGCAGTATTTT.

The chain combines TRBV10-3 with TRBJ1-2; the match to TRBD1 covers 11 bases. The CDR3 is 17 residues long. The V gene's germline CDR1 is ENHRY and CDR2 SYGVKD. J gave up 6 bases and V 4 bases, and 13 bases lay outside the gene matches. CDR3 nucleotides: TGTGCCATCAGTGTGCAGTCGCCGGGACAGGGGGAGGATGGCTACACCTTC. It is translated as CAISVQSPGQGEDGYTF.

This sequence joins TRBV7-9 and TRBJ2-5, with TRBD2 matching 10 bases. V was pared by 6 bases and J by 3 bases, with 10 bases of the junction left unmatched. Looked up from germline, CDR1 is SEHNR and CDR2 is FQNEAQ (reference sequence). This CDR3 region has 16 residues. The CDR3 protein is CASSSLGLAGEETQYF. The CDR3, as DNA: TGTGCCAGCAGTTCGCTGGGGCTAGCGGGAGAAGAGACCCAGTACTTC.

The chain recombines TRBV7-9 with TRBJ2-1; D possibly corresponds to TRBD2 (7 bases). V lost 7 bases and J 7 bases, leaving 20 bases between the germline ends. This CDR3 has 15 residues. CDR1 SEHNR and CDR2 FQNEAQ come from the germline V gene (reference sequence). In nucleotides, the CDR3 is TGTGCCAGCACCTCAGGGGAGCGGGACTGGAATGAGCAGTTCTTC. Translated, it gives CASTSGERDWNEQFF.

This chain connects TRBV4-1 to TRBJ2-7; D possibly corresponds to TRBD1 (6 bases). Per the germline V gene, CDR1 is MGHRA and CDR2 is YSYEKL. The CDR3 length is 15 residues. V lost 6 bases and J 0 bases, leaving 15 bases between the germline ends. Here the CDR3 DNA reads TGCGCCAGCAGTTCCAAGACAGGAACCTCCTACGAGCAGTACTTC. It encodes CASSSKTGTSYEQYF.

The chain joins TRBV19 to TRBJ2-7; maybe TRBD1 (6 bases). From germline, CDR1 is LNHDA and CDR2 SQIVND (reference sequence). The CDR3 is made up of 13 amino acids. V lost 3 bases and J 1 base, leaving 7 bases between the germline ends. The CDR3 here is CASSIGQSYEQYF. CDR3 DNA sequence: TGTGCCAGTAGTATCGGACAGTCCTACGAGCAGTACTTC. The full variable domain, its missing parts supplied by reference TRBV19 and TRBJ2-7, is DGGITQSPKYLFRKEGQNVTLSCEQNLNHDAMYWYRQDPGQGLRLIYYSQIVNDFQKGDIAEGYSVSREKKESFPLTVTSAQKNPTAFYLCASSIGQSYEQYFGPGTRLTVT.

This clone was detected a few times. The DNA of the CDR3 is TGTGCCAGCAGTTACGGGGACAGGGGGGGCTATGGCTACACCTTC. It yields the protein CASSYGDRGGYGYTF. This chain connects TRBV6-5 to TRBJ1-2, with 11 bases fitting TRBD1. Germline CDR1 is MNHEY and CDR2 is SVGAGI. The CDR3 is 15 amino acids. V was pared by 2 bases and J by 4 bases, with 3 bases of the junction left unmatched.

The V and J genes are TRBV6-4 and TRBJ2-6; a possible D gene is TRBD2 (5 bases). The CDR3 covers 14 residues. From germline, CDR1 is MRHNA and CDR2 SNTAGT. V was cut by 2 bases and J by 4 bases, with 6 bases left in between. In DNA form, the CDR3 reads TGTGCCAGCAGTGACAGGGAGGGGGCCAACGTCCTGACTTTC. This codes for CASSDREGANVLTF.

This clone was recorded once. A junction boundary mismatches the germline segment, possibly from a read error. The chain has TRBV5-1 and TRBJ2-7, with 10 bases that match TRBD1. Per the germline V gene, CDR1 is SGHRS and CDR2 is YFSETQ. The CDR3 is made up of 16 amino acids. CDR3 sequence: CASSLGSGQGIHDQYF. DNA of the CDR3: TGCGCCAGCAGCTTGGGGTCGGGACAGGGGATCCACGACCAGTACTTC.

The CDR3 DNA is TGTGCCAGCACCCTAGAGGGGACTTCTATGAACACTGAAGCTTTCTTT. Its translation: CASTLEGTSMNTEAFF. V and J are TRBV5-5 and TRBJ1-1; D possibly corresponds to TRBD1 (5 bases). The V end lost 6 bases, the J end lost 0 bases, and 18 bases lay between the germline ends. Germline V gives CDR1 SGHKS, CDR2 YYEKEE (reference sequence). The CDR3 sequence is 16 residues long.

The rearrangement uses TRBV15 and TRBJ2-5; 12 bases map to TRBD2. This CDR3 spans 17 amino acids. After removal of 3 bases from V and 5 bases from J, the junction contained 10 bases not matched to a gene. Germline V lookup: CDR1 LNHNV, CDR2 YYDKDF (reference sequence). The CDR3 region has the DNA TGTGCCACCAGCAGCCGACTAGCGGGGGCACTAGGGGAGACCCAGTACTTC. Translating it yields CATSSRLAGALGETQYF.

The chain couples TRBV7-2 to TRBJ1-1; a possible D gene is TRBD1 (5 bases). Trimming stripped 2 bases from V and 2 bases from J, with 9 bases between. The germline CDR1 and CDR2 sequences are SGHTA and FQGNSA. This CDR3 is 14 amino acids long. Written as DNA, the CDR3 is TGTGCCAGCAGCTTATGGGGGGGAAACACTGAAGCTTTCTTT. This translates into CASSLWGGNTEAFF.

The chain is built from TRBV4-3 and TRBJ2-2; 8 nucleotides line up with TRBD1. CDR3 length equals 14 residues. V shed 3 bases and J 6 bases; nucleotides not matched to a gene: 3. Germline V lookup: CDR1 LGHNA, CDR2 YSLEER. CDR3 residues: CASSQAQGAGELFF. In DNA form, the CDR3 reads TGCGCCAGCAGCCAGGCACAGGGGGCCGGGGAGCTGTTTTTT.

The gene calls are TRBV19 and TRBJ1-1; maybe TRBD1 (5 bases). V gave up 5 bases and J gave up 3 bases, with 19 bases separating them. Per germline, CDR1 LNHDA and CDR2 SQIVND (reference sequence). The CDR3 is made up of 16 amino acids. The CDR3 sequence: CASSGGTASRDTEAFF. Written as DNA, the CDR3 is TGTGCCAGTAGTGGGGGGACGGCCTCTAGGGACACTGAAGCTTTCTTT.